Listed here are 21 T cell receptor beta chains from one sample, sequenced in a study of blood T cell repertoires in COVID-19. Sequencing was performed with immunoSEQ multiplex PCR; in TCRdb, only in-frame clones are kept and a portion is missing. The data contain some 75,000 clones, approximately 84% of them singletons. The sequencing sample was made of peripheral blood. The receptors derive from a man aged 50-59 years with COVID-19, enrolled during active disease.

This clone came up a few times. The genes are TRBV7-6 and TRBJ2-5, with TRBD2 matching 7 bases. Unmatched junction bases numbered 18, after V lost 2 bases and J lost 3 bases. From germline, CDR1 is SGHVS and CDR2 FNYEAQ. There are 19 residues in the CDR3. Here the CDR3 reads CASSLRQGGTEKPEETQYF. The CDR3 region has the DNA TGTGCCAGCAGCTTAAGGCAGGGAGGGACGGAGAAACCCGAAGAGACCCAGTACTTC.

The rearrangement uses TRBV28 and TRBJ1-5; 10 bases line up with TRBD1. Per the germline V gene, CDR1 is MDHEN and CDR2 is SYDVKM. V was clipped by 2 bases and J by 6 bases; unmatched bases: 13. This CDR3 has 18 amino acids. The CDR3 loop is CASSLEIIRQGAGQPQHF. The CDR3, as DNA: TGTGCCAGCAGTTTAGAGATAATACGACAGGGGGCAGGTCAGCCCCAGCATTTT.

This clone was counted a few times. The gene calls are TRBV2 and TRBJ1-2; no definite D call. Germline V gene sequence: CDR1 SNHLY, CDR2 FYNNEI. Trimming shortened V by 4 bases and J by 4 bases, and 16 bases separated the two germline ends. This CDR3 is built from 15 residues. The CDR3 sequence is CASSVSAGLGYGYTF. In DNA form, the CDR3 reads TGTGCCAGCAGTGTGTCGGCAGGACTAGGCTATGGCTACACCTTC.

Here the CDR3 DNA reads TGTGCCAGCAGCTTAGTTGGGGGCATGGAGTCACCCCTCCACTTT. Protein sequence: CASSLVGGMESPLHF. J is TRBJ1-6 and V is TRBV11-2, with D possibly being TRBD1 (6 bases). Trimming pared 1 base from V and 10 bases from J, leaving 14 bases between. The CDR3 runs 15 residues. Germline V gene data show CDR1 as SGHAT and CDR2 as FQNNGV.

This CDR3 reads CASSHVEGSGYTF. In DNA form, the CDR3 reads TGTGCCAGCAGCCATGTGGAGGGGAGTGGCTACACCTTC. This chain uses TRBV5-4 with TRBJ1-2; possibly TRBD1 for D (5 bases). This CDR3 comprises 13 residues. Trimming removed 4 bases from V and 7 bases from J, with 14 bases in between. The germline CDR1 and CDR2 sequences are SGHNT and YYREEE (reference sequence).

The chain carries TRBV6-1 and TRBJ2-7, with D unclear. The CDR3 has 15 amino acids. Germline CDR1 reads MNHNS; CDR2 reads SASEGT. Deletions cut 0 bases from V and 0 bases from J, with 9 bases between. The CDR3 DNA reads TGTGCCAGCAGTGAAGCGTATGACAACTCCTACGAGCAGTACTTC. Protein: CASSEAYDNSYEQYF.

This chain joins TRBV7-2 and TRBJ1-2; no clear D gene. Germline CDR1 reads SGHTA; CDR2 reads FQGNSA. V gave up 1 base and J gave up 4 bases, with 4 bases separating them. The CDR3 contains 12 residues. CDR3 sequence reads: CASSLDSYGYTF. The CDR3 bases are TGTGCCAGCAGCTTAGACTCCTATGGCTACACCTTC.

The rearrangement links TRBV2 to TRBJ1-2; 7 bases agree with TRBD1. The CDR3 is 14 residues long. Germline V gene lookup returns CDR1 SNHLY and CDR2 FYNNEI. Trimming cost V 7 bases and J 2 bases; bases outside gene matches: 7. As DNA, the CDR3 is TGTGCCAGCACTGTCCTGACAGGGAACTATGGCTACACCTTC. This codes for CASTVLTGNYGYTF. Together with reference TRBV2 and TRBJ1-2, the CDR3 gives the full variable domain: EPEVTQTPSHQVTQMGQEVILRCVPISNHLYFYWYRQILGQKVEFLVSFYNNEISEKSEIFDDQFSVERPDGSNFTLKIRSTKLEDSAMYFCASTVLTGNYGYTFGSGTRLTVV.

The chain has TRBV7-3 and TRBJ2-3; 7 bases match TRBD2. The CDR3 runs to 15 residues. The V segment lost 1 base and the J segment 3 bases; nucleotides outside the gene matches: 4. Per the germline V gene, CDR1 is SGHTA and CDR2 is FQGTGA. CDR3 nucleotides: TGTGCCAGCAGCTTAATTGGCGGGAGTACAGATACGCAGTATTTT. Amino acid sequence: CASSLIGGSTDTQYF.

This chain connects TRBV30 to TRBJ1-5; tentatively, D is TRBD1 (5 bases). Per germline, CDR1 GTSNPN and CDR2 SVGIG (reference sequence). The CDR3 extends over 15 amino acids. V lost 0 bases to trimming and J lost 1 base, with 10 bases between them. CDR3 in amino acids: CAWSVRGRSNQPQHF. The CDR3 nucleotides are TGTGCCTGGAGTGTACGGGGGAGGAGCAATCAGCCCCAGCATTTT.

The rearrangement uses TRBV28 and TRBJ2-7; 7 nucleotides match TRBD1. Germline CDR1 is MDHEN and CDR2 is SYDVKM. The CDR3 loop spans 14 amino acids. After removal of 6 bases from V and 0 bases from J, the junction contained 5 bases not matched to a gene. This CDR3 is CASSDRALSYEQYF. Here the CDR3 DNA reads TGTGCCAGCAGCGACAGGGCCCTCTCCTACGAGCAGTACTTC.

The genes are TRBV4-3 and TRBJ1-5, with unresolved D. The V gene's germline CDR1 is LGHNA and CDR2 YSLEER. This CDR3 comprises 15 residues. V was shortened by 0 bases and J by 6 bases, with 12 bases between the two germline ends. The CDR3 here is CASSQDRLGVQPQHF. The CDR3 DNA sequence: TGCGCCAGCAGCCAAGATAGGTTAGGAGTTCAGCCCCAGCATTTT.

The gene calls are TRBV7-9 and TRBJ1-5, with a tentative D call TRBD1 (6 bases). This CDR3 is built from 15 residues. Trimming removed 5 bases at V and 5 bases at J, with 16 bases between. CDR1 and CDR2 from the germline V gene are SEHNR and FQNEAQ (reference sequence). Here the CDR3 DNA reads TGTGCCAGCAGCGGCCTAGGGGGGGCGGATCAGCCCCAGCATTTT. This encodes CASSGLGGADQPQHF.

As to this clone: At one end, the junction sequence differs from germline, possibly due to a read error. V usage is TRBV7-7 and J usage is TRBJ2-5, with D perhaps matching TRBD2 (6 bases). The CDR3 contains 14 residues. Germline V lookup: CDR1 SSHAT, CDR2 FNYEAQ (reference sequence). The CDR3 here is CASSGGPGVETQYF. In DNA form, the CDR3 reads TGTGCTAGCAGCGGAGGCCCGGGGGTTGAGACCCAGTACTTC.

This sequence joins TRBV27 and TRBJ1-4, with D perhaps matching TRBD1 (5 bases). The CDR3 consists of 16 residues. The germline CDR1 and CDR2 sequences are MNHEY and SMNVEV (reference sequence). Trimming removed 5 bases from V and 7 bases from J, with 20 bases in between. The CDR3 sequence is CASSRGVPGRREKLFF. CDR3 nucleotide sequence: TGTGCCAGCAGTCGGGGGGTTCCAGGGAGGCGTGAAAAACTGTTTTTT.

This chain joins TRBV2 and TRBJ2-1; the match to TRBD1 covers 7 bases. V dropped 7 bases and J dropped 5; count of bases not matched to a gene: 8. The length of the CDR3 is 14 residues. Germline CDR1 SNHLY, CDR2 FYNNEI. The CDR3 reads CASIAGTANNEQFF. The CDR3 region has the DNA TGTGCCAGCATCGCCGGGACAGCCAACAATGAGCAGTTCTTC.

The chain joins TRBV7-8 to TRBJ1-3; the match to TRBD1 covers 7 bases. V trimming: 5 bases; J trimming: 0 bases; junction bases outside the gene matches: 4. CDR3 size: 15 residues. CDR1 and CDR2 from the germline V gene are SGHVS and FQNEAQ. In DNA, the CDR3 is TGTGCCAGCAGCCAAGACAGGGCCTCTGGAAACACCATATATTTT. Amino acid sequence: CASSQDRASGNTIYF. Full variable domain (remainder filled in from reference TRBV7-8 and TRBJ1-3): GAGVSQSPRYKVAKRGQDVALRCDPISGHVSLFWYQQALGQGPEFLTYFQNEAQLDKSGLPSDRFFAERPEGSVSTLKIQRTQQEDSAVYLCASSQDRASGNTIYFGEGSWLTVV.

In DNA, the CDR3 is TGTGCCAGCAGCTCTAGCGGGAGCGGGTACAATGAGCAGTTCTTC. Amino acids: CASSSSGSGYNEQFF. The chain joins TRBV7-2 to TRBJ2-1; 10 bases align to TRBD2. The CDR3 is made up of 15 amino acids. Looked up from germline, CDR1 is SGHTA and CDR2 is FQGNSA. With V trimmed by 4 bases and J by 4 bases, 4 bases remained unmatched.

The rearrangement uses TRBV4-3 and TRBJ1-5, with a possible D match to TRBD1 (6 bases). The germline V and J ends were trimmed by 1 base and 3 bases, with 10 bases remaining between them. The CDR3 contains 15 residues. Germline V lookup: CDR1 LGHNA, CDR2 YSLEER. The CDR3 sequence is CASSQVWGPNQPQHF. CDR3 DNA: TGCGCCAGCAGCCAAGTTTGGGGGCCCAATCAGCCCCAGCATTTT.

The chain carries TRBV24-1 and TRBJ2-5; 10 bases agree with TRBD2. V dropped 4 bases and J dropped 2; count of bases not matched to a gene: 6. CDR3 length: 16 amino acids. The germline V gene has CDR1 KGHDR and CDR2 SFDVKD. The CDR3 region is CATSETGLAAQETQYF. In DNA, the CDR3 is TGTGCCACCAGTGAAACCGGACTAGCGGCGCAAGAGACCCAGTACTTC.

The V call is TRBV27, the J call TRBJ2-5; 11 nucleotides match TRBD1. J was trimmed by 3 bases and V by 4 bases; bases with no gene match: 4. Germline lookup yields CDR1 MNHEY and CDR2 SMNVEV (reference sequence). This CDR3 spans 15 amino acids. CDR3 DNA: TGTGCCAGCAGTTCCGCGGGACAGGGGGAAGAGACCCAGTACTTC. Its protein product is CASSSAGQGEETQYF.